Shown below are 13 T cell receptor beta chains from a single sample sequenced in a study of CD8 T cells in ankylosing spondylitis. TCRdb reprocessed the 5' RACE reads via MiXCR and lists one record per CDR3 protein. The sample yields around 770,000 distinct CDR3 sequences, 15% to 20% seen once. Notes on the study in general: One TCR beta motif, made up of 7 or 8 highly homologous variants, appeared characteristic of ankylosing spondylitis blood.

The antigens these receptors bind are not known. Sequenced input: blood, either unsorted or a sorted T cell fraction (not recorded which). These receptors all come from a male donor with ankylosing spondylitis.

This clonotype appeared a few times. The CDR3 sequence: CASSLGINYGYTF. Here the CDR3 DNA reads TGTGCCAGCAGTCTAGGAATTAACTATGGCTACACCTTC. The chain links TRBV12-3 or TRBV12-4 to TRBJ1-2, with D unclear. The V end was cut by 5 bases, the J end by 1 base, with 8 bases between. CDR3 length equals 13 residues.

This clonotype came up a few times. This chain connects TRBV5-1 to TRBJ2-5, with 11 bases that match TRBD2. This CDR3 region has 17 residues. From germline, CDR1 is SGHRS and CDR2 YFSETQ. V shed 0 bases, J shed 4 bases, and the junction held 8 bases outside the gene matches. The chain's CDR3 is CASSLAILGTSGETQYF. CDR3 sequence (DNA): TGCGCCAGCAGCTTGGCCATATTGGGGACTAGCGGAGAGACCCAGTACTTC.

This clonotype was counted once. V usage is TRBV30 and J usage is TRBJ2-7, with no clear D. CDR3 size: 13 residues. The germline V gene encodes CDR1 GTSNPN and CDR2 SVGIG (reference sequence). Trimming shortened V by 0 bases and J by 6 bases, and 12 bases separated the two germline ends. CDR3 nucleotide sequence: TGTGCCTGGAGTGTTCCAGCATCATCCGAGCAGTACTTC. It encodes CAWSVPASSEQYF.

This clonotype turned up a few times. This chain connects TRBV11-2 to TRBJ1-6; 7 nucleotides align to TRBD1. The length of the CDR3 is 14 residues. V shed 5 bases, J shed 6 bases, and the junction held 4 bases outside the gene matches. Germline V gives CDR1 SGHAT, CDR2 FQNNGV. The CDR3 protein is CASSVGDSNSPLHF. In DNA, the CDR3 is TGTGCCAGCAGCGTAGGGGACAGTAATTCACCCCTCCACTTT. Full variable domain (remainder filled in from reference TRBV11-2 and TRBJ1-6): EAGVAQSPRYKIIEKRQSVAFWCNPISGHATLYWYQQILGQGPKLLIQFQNNGVVDDSQLPKDRFSAERLKGVDSTLKIQPAKLEDSAVYLCASSVGDSNSPLHFGNGTRLTVT.

The V call is TRBV5-1, the J call TRBJ1-2; D unresolved. CDR1 and CDR2 (germline): SGHRS, YFSETQ. There are 13 residues in the CDR3. V was pared by 0 bases and J by 5 bases, with 8 bases between. CDR3 loop: CASSLEATYGYTF. The CDR3, as DNA: TGCGCCAGCAGCTTGGAGGCCACTTATGGCTACACCTTC. Full variable domain (rest looked up from reference TRBV5-1 and TRBJ1-2): KAGVTQTPRYLIKTRGQQVTLSCSPISGHRSVSWYQQTPGQGLQFLFEYFSETQRNKGNFPGRFSGRQFSNSRSEMNVSTLELGDSALYLCASSLEATYGYTFGSGTRLTVV.

V is TRBV6-1 and J is TRBJ1-6; D gene ambiguous. Germline V gene data show CDR1 as MNHNS and CDR2 as SASEGT. The V and J ends lost 7 bases and 10 bases respectively, with 20 bases between them. CDR3 length equals 15 residues. The CDR3 sequence is CASKTQWSAGSPLHF. CDR3 DNA sequence: TGTGCCAGCAAAACACAGTGGTCGGCGGGATCACCCCTCCACTTT.

This clonotype was observed at least ten times. The chain recombines TRBV4-1 with TRBJ2-2; D unclear. Deletions cut 0 bases from V and 7 bases from J, with 6 bases between. CDR3 length: 13 residues. Germline V gene data show CDR1 as MGHRA and CDR2 as YSYEKL. As DNA, the CDR3 is TGCGCCAGCAGCCAAGATCGCATCGGGGAGCTGTTTTTT. Translated: CASSQDRIGELFF.

This clonotype was counted at least ten times. The rearrangement uses TRBV7-2 and TRBJ2-5; a possible D gene is TRBD2 (6 bases). Germline-derived CDR1 and CDR2 are SGHTA and FQGNSA. The CDR3 sequence is 14 residues long. With 5 bases removed from V and 1 base from J, the gap between germline ends came to 11 bases. The CDR3 is CASSATSSQETQYF. The DNA of the CDR3 is TGTGCCAGCAGCGCGACTAGTTCCCAAGAGACCCAGTACTTC.

The V and J genes are TRBV18 and TRBJ1-1; D is unresolved. The germline gives CDR1 KGHSH, CDR2 LQKENI. Trimming removed 8 bases at V and 0 bases at J, with 7 bases between. This CDR3 spans 12 amino acids. Here the CDR3 DNA reads TGTGCCAGCCAACGAATGAACACTGAAGCTTTCTTT. Protein product: CASQRMNTEAFF. The full variable domain, completed using reference TRBV18 and TRBJ1-1, is NAGVMQNPRHLVRRRGQEARLRCSPMKGHSHVYWYRQLPEEGLKFMVYLQKENIIDESGMPKERFSAEFPKEGPSILRIQQVVRGDSAAYFCASQRMNTEAFFGQGTRLTVV.

This clonotype has a handful of counts. This rearrangement joins TRBV11-2 to TRBJ2-3, with D perhaps TRBD1 or TRBD2 (5 bases each). Germline V gene lookup returns CDR1 SGHAT and CDR2 FQNNGV. V was shortened by 4 bases and J by 6 bases, with 20 bases between the two germline ends. This CDR3 is built from 16 residues. CDR3 DNA: TGTGCCAGCAGCTCTTCGGGGCCCTTACGGGTGGATACGCAGTATTTT. This sequence encodes CASSSSGPLRVDTQYF.

This clonotype came up a few times. V and J are TRBV28 and TRBJ2-7; no firm D call. CDR1 is MDHEN and CDR2 is SYDVKM in the germline V gene. The ends were cut back, 1 base at V and 1 base at J, with 8 bases in the middle. There are 14 residues in the CDR3. This CDR3 reads CASSLLTLSYEQYF. The CDR3 coding sequence is TGTGCCAGCAGTTTATTGACCCTTTCCTACGAGCAGTACTTC. Variable domain in full (rest from reference TRBV28 and TRBJ2-7): DVKVTQSSRYLVKRTGEKVFLECVQDMDHENMFWYRQDPGLGLRLIYFSYDVKMKEKGDIPEGYSVSREKKERFSLILESASTNQTSMYLCASSLLTLSYEQYFGPGTRLTVT.

The J gene is TRBJ2-1, the V gene TRBV11-2, with no clear D. V gave up 2 bases and J gave up 12 bases, with 14 bases separating them. Germline CDR1 SGHAT, CDR2 FQNNGV. CDR3 length equals 13 residues. The CDR3 DNA sequence: TGTGCCAGCAGCTTACCGGATCGGCGGACGCAGTTCTTC. Translation gives CASSLPDRRTQFF.

The chain carries TRBV5-1 and TRBJ2-3; 10 positions agree with TRBD2. Germline lookup yields CDR1 SGHRS and CDR2 YFSETQ. The V segment lost 0 bases and the J segment 2 bases; nucleotides outside the gene matches: 9. This CDR3 contains 18 residues. CDR3 sequence: CASSLGASGSRYTDTQYF. The CDR3 DNA reads as TGCGCCAGCAGCTTGGGGGCTAGCGGGAGCCGTTACACAGATACGCAGTATTTT.